A single sample gave rise to the 29 T cell receptor beta chains below, sequenced in a study of shared clonotypes between healthy human individuals. The assay was immunoSEQ multiplex PCR, and TCRdb's table has in-frame clones only and misses some. The sample lists 2 million to 2.5 million clones, about 95% occurring once. Naive CD8 cells lacked CD45RO, underwent positive selection for CCR7 and left out terminally differentiated effector memory CD45RA+ cells. Sequencing was done on a sample of naive CD8+ T cells sorted from blood. Source of these receptors: a young man in good health.

The chain's CDR3 is CSGKAYEQYF. The CDR3 DNA sequence: TGCAGTGGGAAAGCCTACGAGCAGTACTTC. The V gene is TRBV20-1, the J gene TRBJ2-7; no reliable D call. The CDR3 runs 10 residues. The V end was cut by 7 bases, the J end by 2 bases, with 6 bases between. From germline, CDR1 is DFQATT and CDR2 SNEGSKA (reference sequence).

This chain joins TRBV27 and TRBJ2-5; D is undetermined. Trimming pared 2 bases from V and 5 bases from J, leaving 9 bases between. Germline loops: CDR1 MNHEY, CDR2 SMNVEV (reference sequence). The CDR3 has 13 residues. CDR3 coding DNA: TGTGCCAGCAGTTTAGCGAGATGGGAGACCCAGTACTTC. This translates into CASSLARWETQYF.

The chain links TRBV28 to TRBJ2-3; TRBD2 aligns across 13 bases. This CDR3 has 15 residues. CDR1 MDHEN and CDR2 SYDVKM come from the germline V gene. V was clipped by 8 bases and J by 6 bases; unmatched bases: 8. CDR3: CASSWTSGSWDTQYF. In DNA, the CDR3 is TGTGCCAGCTCCTGGACTAGCGGGAGTTGGGATACGCAGTATTTT.

This chain joins TRBV7-2 and TRBJ2-7; a possible D gene is TRBD1 (5 bases). This CDR3 has 14 residues. Per the germline V gene, CDR1 is SGHTA and CDR2 is FQGNSA. The V gene lost 3 bases and the J gene lost 6 bases, with 15 bases spanning the gap. CDR3 in amino acids: CASSFSAGFGEQYF. Written as DNA, the CDR3 is TGTGCCAGCAGCTTTTCGGCAGGGTTTGGCGAGCAGTACTTC.

The chain employs TRBV19 and TRBJ2-2; 7 nucleotides line up with TRBD2. The J segment lost 3 bases and the V segment lost 3 bases, leaving 4 bases of the junction unmatched. The CDR3 runs 15 residues. Germline CDR1 and CDR2: LNHDA and SQIVND (reference sequence). CDR3 sequence: CASSIGGGDTGELFF. DNA for the CDR3: TGTGCCAGTAGTATTGGCGGGGGTGACACCGGGGAGCTGTTTTTT.

The chain recombines TRBV29-1 with TRBJ1-1; no firm D call. CDR3 length: 12 residues. Germline loops: CDR1 SQVTM, CDR2 ANQGSEA. V lost 4 bases, J lost 7 bases, and 13 bases lay in between. CDR3 DNA sequence: TGCAGCGTTGTTCCGGGTTCAGGTGAAGCTTTCTTT. Its translation: CSVVPGSGEAFF.

V and J are TRBV5-4 and TRBJ2-7; D gene uncertain. V was shortened by 5 bases and J by 2 bases, with 17 bases between the two germline ends. The CDR3 loop spans 15 amino acids. Germline-derived CDR1 and CDR2 are SGHNT and YYREEE (reference sequence). The CDR3 bases are TGTGCCAGCAGTTCCAACCCTCAATCTCCCTACGAGCAGTACTTC. This sequence encodes CASSSNPQSPYEQYF.

The V gene is TRBV29-1, the J gene TRBJ1-2; no clear D gene. Germline V gives CDR1 SQVTM, CDR2 ANQGSEA. The CDR3 is 11 residues long. Trimming removed 4 bases at V and 3 bases at J, with 6 bases between. CDR3 coding DNA: TGCAGCGTTGGTAGGGACTATGGCTACACCTTC. It specifies CSVGRDYGYTF.

This chain connects TRBV6-5 to TRBJ2-5; no definite D call. The V end lost 6 bases, the J end lost 2 bases, and 10 bases lay between the germline ends. Germline lookup yields CDR1 MNHEY and CDR2 SVGAGI. The CDR3 is made up of 13 amino acids. The CDR3: CASSHTEQETQYF. DNA for the CDR3: TGTGCCAGCAGCCATACAGAACAAGAGACCCAGTACTTC.

The chain's CDR3 is CASSDIGGPETGELFF. CDR3 sequence (DNA): TGTGCCAGCAGTGACATCGGCGGTCCCGAAACCGGGGAGCTGTTTTTT. The genes are TRBV25-1 and TRBJ2-2; D uncertain. CDR1 is MGHDK, CDR2 SYGVNS, per germline. V dropped 3 bases and J dropped 5 bases, with 16 bases sitting between them. This CDR3 spans 16 amino acids.

The chain carries TRBV2 and TRBJ2-7, with D possibly matching TRBD1 (6 bases). CDR3 length: 14 amino acids. Germline V gene lookup returns CDR1 SNHLY and CDR2 FYNNEI. The V and J ends lost 6 bases and 2 bases respectively, with 14 bases between them. The CDR3 region has the DNA TGTGCCAGCAGAAATCAAGGACAGCCCTACGAGCAGTACTTC. Its translation is CASRNQGQPYEQYF.

The V call is TRBV7-2, the J call TRBJ2-5; TRBD2 matches 10 bases. With V trimmed by 2 bases and J by 4 bases, 7 bases remained unmatched. The CDR3 is made up of 16 amino acids. In germline, CDR1 is SGHTA, CDR2 FQGNSA. This CDR3 is CASSLLSGLARETQYF. CDR3 nucleotides: TGTGCCAGCAGCTTATTGTCGGGACTAGCGCGAGAGACCCAGTACTTC.

A note on this clone: Germline is not matched at one junction end, which may reflect a read error. The CDR3 spells CASSFHTEAFF. In DNA form, the CDR3 reads TGTGCTAGCAGTTTTCACACTGAAGCTTTCTTT. The chain has TRBV7-7 and TRBJ1-1; D is uncertain. This CDR3 spans 11 amino acids. The germline V gene encodes CDR1 SSHAT and CDR2 FNYEAQ (reference sequence).

The gene calls are TRBV7-9 and TRBJ2-5, with 8 bases identical to TRBD2. The CDR3 sequence is 15 residues long. After removal of 10 bases from V and 3 bases from J, the junction contained 13 bases not matched to a gene. The V gene's germline CDR1 is SEHNR and CDR2 FQNEAQ (reference sequence). CDR3 DNA sequence: TGTGCCACCGACCCCCCAGCGGGAGACGAAGAGACCCAGTACTTC. Protein sequence: CATDPPAGDEETQYF.

The rearrangement uses TRBV28 and TRBJ2-7, with no clear D. Germline CDR1 and CDR2: MDHEN and SYDVKM. V was trimmed by 3 bases and J by 2 bases, leaving 17 bases between them. This CDR3 region has 16 residues. The DNA of the CDR3 is TGTGCCAGCAGTTTTACGACATCCCTTACGCCCTACGAGCAGTACTTC. Translating it yields CASSFTTSLTPYEQYF.

V is TRBV27 and J is TRBJ2-2; the D is unclear. Germline assignment: CDR1 MNHEY and CDR2 SMNVEV (reference sequence). Trimming left V 5 bases short and J 6 bases short, with 13 bases between. This CDR3 has 14 residues. The CDR3 sequence is CASSPLYASGELFF. Written as DNA, the CDR3 is TGTGCCAGCAGTCCTCTCTACGCTTCCGGGGAGCTGTTTTTT.

This chain uses TRBV28 with TRBJ1-5, with a weak D call TRBD1 (6 bases). CDR1 and CDR2 from the germline V gene are MDHEN and SYDVKM. There are 15 residues in the CDR3. V was pared by 6 bases and J by 2 bases, with 14 bases between. The CDR3 coding sequence is TGTGCCAGCAGCCCCCGGGCAGGGGGCAATCAGCCCCAGCATTTT. Translating gives CASSPRAGGNQPQHF.

V usage is TRBV9 and J usage is TRBJ1-2, with D unresolved. The germline V gene encodes CDR1 SGDLS and CDR2 YYNGEE. The CDR3 covers 19 residues. Trimming removed 0 bases at V and 0 bases at J, with 21 bases between. The CDR3 coding sequence is TGTGCCAGCAGCGTAGGGCCTACCCAAGTAGCGGGAGCTAACTATGGCTACACCTTC. As protein: CASSVGPTQVAGANYGYTF.

CDR3 DNA: TGTGCCAGTGGTTCGACAGGGATTAGTTCCTACTATGGCTACACCTTC. It translates to CASGSTGISSYYGYTF. V usage is TRBV25-1 and J usage is TRBJ1-2, with 7 nucleotides matching TRBD1. Germline trimming cut 9 bases from V and 3 bases from J; bases unmatched to any gene: 16. The CDR3 extends over 16 amino acids. Germline V gene sequence: CDR1 MGHDK, CDR2 SYGVNS.

CDR3 sequence reads: CATQGANYGYTF. For the CDR3, the DNA is TGCGCCACCCAGGGGGCTAACTATGGCTACACCTTC. This chain joins TRBV4-1 and TRBJ1-2; 7 bases match TRBD1. Per the germline V gene, CDR1 is MGHRA and CDR2 is YSYEKL. The CDR3 spans 12 residues. With V trimmed by 10 bases and J by 0 bases, 2 bases remained unmatched.

The chain carries TRBV4-2 and TRBJ2-3, with a possible D match to TRBD2 (5 bases). CDR3 length: 17 residues. Trimming removed 4 bases at V and 1 base at J, with 18 bases between. The V gene's germline CDR1 is LGHNA and CDR2 YNFKEQ. The CDR3 loop is CASSRAPIIGGTDTQYF. Here the CDR3 DNA reads TGTGCCAGCAGCCGCGCGCCAATAATCGGGGGCACAGATACGCAGTATTTT.

The DNA of the CDR3 is TGCGCCAGCAGGGGGACAGGCTTCAATCAGCCCCAGCATTTT. This encodes CASRGTGFNQPQHF. This chain links TRBV10-2 with TRBJ1-5; 8 bases align to TRBD1. V lost 6 bases and J lost 3; bases outside the gene matches: 4. CDR3 length equals 14 residues. Looked up from germline, CDR1 is WSHSY and CDR2 is SAAADI.

The J gene is TRBJ2-3, the V gene TRBV15; D gene unclear. The V end was cut by 3 bases, the J end by 2 bases, with 6 bases between. The germline gives CDR1 LNHNV, CDR2 YYDKDF (reference sequence). The CDR3 spans 13 residues. CDR3 loop: CATSSGFTDTQYF. CDR3 bases: TGTGCCACCAGCAGTGGATTCACAGATACGCAGTATTTT. The full variable domain, its missing parts supplied by reference TRBV15 and TRBJ2-3, is DAMVIQNPRYQVTQFGKPVTLSCSQTLNHNVMYWYQQKSSQAPKLLFHYYDKDFNNEADTPDNFQSRRPNTSFCFLDIRSPGLGDTAMYLCATSSGFTDTQYFGPGTRLTVL.

The gene calls are TRBV25-1 and TRBJ1-2, with D tentatively TRBD1 (5 bases). This CDR3 region has 14 residues. Trimming took off 3 bases at V and 8 bases at J, with 16 bases between the two ends. CDR1 MGHDK and CDR2 SYGVNS come from the germline V gene. The CDR3 DNA reads as TGTGCCAGCAGTGAGATGGGGGTAGCAATGGGCTACACCTTC. Translated, it gives CASSEMGVAMGYTF.

The genes are TRBV5-6 and TRBJ2-1; D is uncertain. Germline-derived CDR1 and CDR2 are SGHDT and YYEEEE. The CDR3 extends over 16 amino acids. Trimming took 3 bases from V and 3 from J, leaving 16 bases between them. CDR3 coding DNA: TGTGCCAGCAGCTCCGATGGGGTACGGGTCTACAATGAGCAGTTCTTC. It encodes CASSSDGVRVYNEQFF.

With regard to this clone: The same CDR3 arises from other DNA sequences in this sample as well. This CDR3 reads CATSRAGNTDTQYF. The CDR3 DNA follows: TGTGCCACCAGCAGAGCCGGGAACACAGATACGCAGTATTTT. The chain links TRBV15 to TRBJ2-3; maybe TRBD2 (5 bases). In germline, CDR1 is LNHNV, CDR2 YYDKDF (reference sequence). Trimming left V 1 base short and J 2 bases short, with 7 bases between. CDR3 length: 14 amino acids.

The chain is built from TRBV6-5 and TRBJ2-4, with TRBD2 matching over 8 bases. The germline V gene encodes CDR1 MNHEY and CDR2 SVGAGI. The CDR3 has 16 residues. J lost 0 bases, V lost 2 bases, and 3 bases had no gene match. The CDR3 DNA is TGTGCCAGCAGTTACAGCGGGAGATTAGCCAAAAACATTCAGTACTTC. Amino acid sequence: CASSYSGRLAKNIQYF.

This chain joins TRBV4-1 and TRBJ2-7, with TRBD1 matching 9 bases. The V gene's germline CDR1 is MGHRA and CDR2 YSYEKL. Losses at the gene ends were 3 bases for V and 4 bases for J; bases not matched to a gene: 7. CDR3 length: 15 residues. The CDR3 region has the DNA TGCGCCAGCAGCCAGCCCGGACAGGGGAGATACGAGCAGTACTTC. This translates into CASSQPGQGRYEQYF.

The V gene is TRBV7-8, the J gene TRBJ1-1; D is uncertain. The CDR3 runs to 15 residues. The germline V and J ends were trimmed by 5 bases and 4 bases, with 17 bases remaining between them. Germline lookup yields CDR1 SGHVS and CDR2 FQNEAQ. The CDR3, as DNA: TGTGCCAGCAGCGTCACACCTATATTGGGCACTGAAGCTTTCTTT. It codes for CASSVTPILGTEAFF.